This TCR beta chain appears in the sequencing data of a study of blood T cell repertoires in COVID-19. This CDR3 region has 16 residues. The V segment lost 4 bases and the J segment 4 bases; nucleotides outside the gene matches: 10. Germline lookup yields CDR1 MGHRA and CDR2 YSYEKL. TCRdb's table, derived via immunoSEQ multiplex PCR, lists solely in-frame clones and lacks some. The sample yields around 300,000 clones, roughly 88% seen once. The source of this sequence is a man aged 25-45 years who had recovered from COVID-19. The V gene is TRBV4-1, the J gene TRBJ2-5; TRBD2 matches 9 bases. Sequencing input: PBMCs or T cells enriched from blood (not recorded which). CDR3 sequence reads: CASSRSGGGASETQYF. The CDR3 DNA sequence: TGCGCCAGCAGCCGGTCAGGCGGGGGGGCCTCAGAGACCCAGTACTTC.